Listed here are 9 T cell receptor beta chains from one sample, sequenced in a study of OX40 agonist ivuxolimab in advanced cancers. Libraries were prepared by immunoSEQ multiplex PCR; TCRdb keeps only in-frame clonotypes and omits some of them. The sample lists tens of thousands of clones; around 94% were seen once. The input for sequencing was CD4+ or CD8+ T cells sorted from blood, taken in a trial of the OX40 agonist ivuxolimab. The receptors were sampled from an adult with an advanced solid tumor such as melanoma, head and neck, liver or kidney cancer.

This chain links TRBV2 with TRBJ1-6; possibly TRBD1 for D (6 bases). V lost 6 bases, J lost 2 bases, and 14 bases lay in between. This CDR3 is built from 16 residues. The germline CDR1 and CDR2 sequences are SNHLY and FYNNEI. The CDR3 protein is CASSPDRRAYNSPLHF. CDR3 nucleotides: TGTGCCAGCAGCCCTGACAGGAGGGCCTATAATTCACCCCTCCACTTT.

Here the CDR3 DNA reads TGTGCCAGCTCACCAGCGGGGGGGAACACTGAAGCTTTCTTT. It specifies CASSPAGGNTEAFF. The chain employs TRBV18 and TRBJ1-1; weak D call: TRBD1 (5 bases). The CDR3 length is 14 residues. Trimming took 2 bases from V and 1 from J, leaving 8 bases between them. Germline CDR1 is KGHSH and CDR2 is LQKENI.

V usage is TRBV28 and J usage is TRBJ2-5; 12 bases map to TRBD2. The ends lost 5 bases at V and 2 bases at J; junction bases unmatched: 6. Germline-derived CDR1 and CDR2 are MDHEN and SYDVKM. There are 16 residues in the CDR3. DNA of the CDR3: TGTGCCAGCAGTGCTACTAGCGGGAGGCCGCAAGAGACCCAGTACTTC. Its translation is CASSATSGRPQETQYF.

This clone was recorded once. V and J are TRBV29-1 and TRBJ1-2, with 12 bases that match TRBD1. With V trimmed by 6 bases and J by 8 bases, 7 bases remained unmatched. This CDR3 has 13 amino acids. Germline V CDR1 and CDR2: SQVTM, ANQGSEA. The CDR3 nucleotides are TGCAGCGTACCGGGACAGGGGGCGCGGGGCTACACCTTC. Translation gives CSVPGQGARGYTF.

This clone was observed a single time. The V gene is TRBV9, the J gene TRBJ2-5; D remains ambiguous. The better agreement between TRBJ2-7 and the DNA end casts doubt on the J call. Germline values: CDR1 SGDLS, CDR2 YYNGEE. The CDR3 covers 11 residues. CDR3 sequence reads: CASSAGTEQYF. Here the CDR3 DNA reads TGTGCCAGCAGCGCGGGCACCGAGCAGTACTTC.

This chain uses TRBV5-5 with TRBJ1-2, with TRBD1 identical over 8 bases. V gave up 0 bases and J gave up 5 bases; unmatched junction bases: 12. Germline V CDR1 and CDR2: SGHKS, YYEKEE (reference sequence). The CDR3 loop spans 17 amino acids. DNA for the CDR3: TGTGCCAGCAGCTTGGATCGCGACAGGGGAAGCTGGTATGGCTACACCTTC. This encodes CASSLDRDRGSWYGYTF.

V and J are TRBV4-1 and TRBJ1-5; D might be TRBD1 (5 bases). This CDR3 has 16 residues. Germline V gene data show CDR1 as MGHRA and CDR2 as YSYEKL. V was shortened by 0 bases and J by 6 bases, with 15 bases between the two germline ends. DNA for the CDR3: TGCGCCAGCAGCCAAGATCCAGGGAAGAACAGTCAGCCCCAGCATTTT. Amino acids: CASSQDPGKNSQPQHF.

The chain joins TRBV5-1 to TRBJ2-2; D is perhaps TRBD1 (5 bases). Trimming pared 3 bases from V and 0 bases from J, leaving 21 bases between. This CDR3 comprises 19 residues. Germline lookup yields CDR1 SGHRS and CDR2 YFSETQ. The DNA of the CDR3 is TGCGCCAGCAGCTCAGGGCCCCCACAATTTACCGCGAACACCGGGGAGCTGTTTTTT. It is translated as CASSSGPPQFTANTGELFF.

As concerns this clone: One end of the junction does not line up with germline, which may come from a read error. The CDR3 protein is CSVEEDRDGPETQYF. DNA for the CDR3: TGCAGCGTGGAAGAAGACAGGGATGGCCCCGAGACCCAGTACTTC. This rearrangement joins TRBV29-1 to TRBJ2-5, with 7 bases aligning to TRBD1. The germline V gene encodes CDR1 SQVTM and CDR2 ANQGSEA. This CDR3 has 15 amino acids.